A selection of T cell receptor beta chains follows, all from one sample in a study of blood T cell repertoires in COVID-19. Generated by immunoSEQ multiplex PCR, the TCRdb table keeps only in-frame clones and is missing some. The table has about 76,000 clones, 86% seen once; the top ten hold over 15%. Sequenced input: peripheral blood. These receptor sequences come from a human donor in a cohort sampled during active COVID-19. Each CDR3 is given with its conserved first and last residue. Each record gives: J gene, V gene, D gene, clone size, CDR3 DNA, CDR3 protein. D genes are given only for firm matches. Only some rows state a clone size, as once, few, many or a class for expanded clones.

>TRBJ2-5|TRBV7-6|TRBD2|NA
TGTGCCAGCAGCTTGGATTCCCGGGAGGCGGGCAGGGAGACCCAGTACTTC
CASSLDSREAGRETQYF
>TRBJ1-1|TRBV4-1|NA|NA
TGCGCCAGCAGCCAGCGGGGGGACACCGAGAACACTGAAGCTTTCTTT
CASSQRGDTENTEAFF
>TRBJ2-7|TRBV7-2|TRBD2|NA
TGTGCCAGCAGACCATCTAGCGGGGGGTGGAGCTACGAGCAGTACTTC
CASRPSSGGWSYEQYF
>TRBJ1-1|TRBV28|TRBD1|NA
TGTGCCAGCAGTTTTCACAGGGGAAAAAGTGGGGGGAACACTGAAGCTTTCTTT
CASSFHRGKSGGNTEAFF
>TRBJ1-1|TRBV5-1|NA|NA
TGCGCCAGCAGGGTTTCCGGGGTCGACACTGAAGCTTTCTTT
CASRVSGVDTEAFF
>TRBJ2-3|TRBV21-1|NA|NA
TGTGCCAGCAGCAAGGAGACTAGCGGGGGGAAAGATACGCAGTATTTT
CASSKETSGGKDTQYF
>TRBJ1-2|TRBV6-5|NA|NA
TGTGCCAGCAGTTATCAACAGGGTGACTATGGCTACACCTTC
CASSYQQGDYGYTF
>TRBJ2-5|TRBV5-6|NA|NA
TGTGCCAGCAGCCGCTCAGGGTTCCAAGAGACCCAGTACTTC
CASSRSGFQETQYF
>TRBJ1-1|TRBV2|TRBD1|NA
TGTGCCAGCAGTAAGGGGGCTTTGGACACTGAAGCTTTCTTT
CASSKGALDTEAFF
>TRBJ1-1|TRBV5-6|NA|NA
TGTGCCAGCAGCTCGCGTGGGGCAGGGGCTACGCACACTGAAGCTTTCTTT
CASSSRGAGATHTEAFF
>TRBJ2-1|TRBV5-5|NA|NA
TGTGCCAGCAGTACCCACATTTATGAGCAGTTCTTC
CASSTHIYEQFF
>TRBJ2-5|TRBV3-1/TRBV3-2|TRBD2|NA
TGTGCCAGCAGCCAAGATTTTTTTGGGGGAGGGTCAGAGACCCAGTACTTC
CASSQDFFGGGSETQYF
>TRBJ2-2|TRBV6-8|TRBD1|NA
TGTGCCAGCAGTAATCTCATCGGTGACAGGGGGCCGGACACCGGGGAGCTGTTTTTT
CASSNLIGDRGPDTGELFF
>TRBJ1-6|TRBV4-3|NA|NA
TGCGCCAGCAGCCAAGAGAGGACAGACTATAATTCACCCCTCCACTTT
CASSQERTDYNSPLHF
>TRBJ2-7|TRBV7-3|NA|once
TGTGCCAGCAGCTTAAGTGGGGCAACGCCAGCCTACGAGCAGTACTTC
CASSLSGATPAYEQYF
>TRBJ2-7|TRBV2|NA|once
TGTGCCAGCACCCCGGGCGGGTATGTACGATTCCATTACGAGCAGTACTTC
CASTPGGYVRFHYEQYF
>TRBJ2-7|TRBV29-1|NA|NA
TGCAGCGCTTCGATACAGGGCCAGGATTGGGACGAGCAGTACTTC
CSASIQGQDWDEQYF
>TRBJ1-1|TRBV5-4|TRBD1|NA
TGTGCCAGCAGTTATGGGACAGGGTCTAGCACTGAAGCTTTCTTT
CASSYGTGSSTEAFF
>TRBJ2-1|TRBV11-3|NA|NA
TGTGCCAGCAGCTTAGCGGTGACTCGCTCCTACAATGAGCAGTTCTTC
CASSLAVTRSYNEQFF
>TRBJ1-1|TRBV3-1/TRBV3-2|NA|NA
TGTGCCAGCAGCCAGGGTACAGGGAGCGCTGAAGCTTTCTTT
CASSQGTGSAEAFF
>TRBJ1-1|TRBV7-2|NA|NA
TGTGCCAGCAGCTTAGAGTATTTCGGGGGAGCTTTCTTT
CASSLEYFGGAFF
>TRBJ2-5|TRBV5-8|TRBD1|NA
TGTGCCAGCAGCTTGGTCGGGACAGGGGGTGTGGAGACCCAGTACTTC
CASSLVGTGGVETQYF
>TRBJ2-2|TRBV27|NA|NA
TGTGCCACCAGACTGACTAGGGCGAACACCGGGGAGCTGTTTTTT
CATRLTRANTGELFF
>TRBJ1-5|TRBV5-1|NA|NA
TGCGCCAGCAGCTTGGGGGCCAATCAGCCCCAGCATTTT
CASSLGANQPQHF
>TRBJ2-7|TRBV7-3|TRBD1|NA
TGTGCCAGCAGCTTAGCAGGGGGCGGATTCTACGAGCAGTACTTC
CASSLAGGGFYEQYF
>TRBJ2-1|TRBV5-1|NA|NA
TGCGCCAGCAGCTTGCTATACAATGAGCAGTTCTTC
CASSLLYNEQFF
>TRBJ1-4|TRBV29-1|TRBD1|NA
TGCAGCGTTATCCCCGGGACAGGGCCTGAAAAACTGTTTTTT
CSVIPGTGPEKLFF
>TRBJ2-5|TRBV15|NA|NA
TGTGCCACCCGAGACAGCGTTCGCCCCTACCAAGAGACCCAGTACTTC
CATRDSVRPYQETQYF
>TRBJ2-1|TRBV5-1|NA|NA
TGCGCCAGCAGACTAGACAATGAGCAGTTCTTC
CASRLDNEQFF
>TRBJ2-5|TRBV3-1/TRBV3-2|NA|NA
TGTGCCAGCAGGCAGCGAGGACAAGAGACCCAGTACTTC
CASRQRGQETQYF
>TRBJ1-2|TRBV5-1|TRBD1|many
TGCGCCAGCAGCTTGGAGGGGGACAGACCGGTCTATGGCTACACCTTC
CASSLEGDRPVYGYTF
>TRBJ1-6|TRBV5-1|NA|once
TGCGCCAGCAGCTTGGATCAGGGCAATTCACCCCTCCACTTT
CASSLDQGNSPLHF
>TRBJ1-5|TRBV28|NA|NA
TGTGCCAGCAGTTTACCCCAGGGTAGCAATCAGCCCCAGCATTTT
CASSLPQGSNQPQHF
>TRBJ1-2|TRBV30|NA|NA
TGTGCCTGGAGTAATATAGGGGAGGTGGATGGCTACACCTTC
CAWSNIGEVDGYTF
>TRBJ1-4|TRBV6-6|TRBD1|NA
TGTGCCAGCAGCCGTAGGACAGGGGTGGAAAAACTGTTTTTT
CASSRRTGVEKLFF
>TRBJ2-5|TRBV29-1|NA|NA
TGCAGCGTTAAAACACAGTCCCAAGAGACCCAGTACTTC
CSVKTQSQETQYF
>TRBJ1-6|TRBV7-9|TRBD1|NA
TGTGCCAGCAGCTTAGGACAGGGCGGTTCACCCCTCCACTTT
CASSLGQGGSPLHF
>TRBJ2-3|TRBV12-5|NA|NA
TGTGCTAGTGGTCCCCGGGGGTTCAGCACAGATACGCAGTATTTT
CASGPRGFSTDTQYF
>TRBJ2-5|TRBV15|NA|NA
TGTGCCACCAGCAGAGGTGGACAATTAGAGACCCAGTACTTC
CATSRGGQLETQYF
>TRBJ2-5|TRBV5-4|TRBD1|NA
TGTGCCAGCAGCAGGGACAGCCAAACCCTGGGGACCCAGTACTTC
CASSRDSQTLGTQYF
>TRBJ2-1|TRBV27|TRBD2|NA
TGTGCCAGCAGTTCGGCGGGAGTAAGGGCCAATGAGCAGTTCTTC
CASSSAGVRANEQFF
>TRBJ1-3|TRBV28|NA|NA
TGTGCCAGCAGCCAGACTGTTTCTGGAAACACCATATATTTT
CASSQTVSGNTIYF
>TRBJ1-1|TRBV24-1|NA|once
TGTGCCACCAGTTCTCAGGGGTACACTGAAGCTTTCTTT
CATSSQGYTEAFF
>TRBJ2-2|TRBV11-1|TRBD2|once
TGTGCCAGCAGCTATACTAGCGGGATGACCGGGGAGCTGTTTTTT
CASSYTSGMTGELFF